The 12 T cell receptor beta chains below all came from one sample that was sequenced in a study of tumor-infiltrating lymphocytes in oesophageal squamous cell carcinoma. TCRdb re-analysed the PCR reads in MiXCR, keeping a single row per CDR3 protein. Of 20,000 or so distinct CDR3 sequences listed, around 41% were seen once; the top ten hold about 39%. The sample comprised esophageal tumor tissue. These receptors were collected from a male donor with esophageal squamous cell carcinoma.

The chain employs TRBV6-5 and TRBJ2-4; weak D call: TRBD2 (7 bases). The DNA end lines up better with TRBJ2-7; the J call may be wrong. The length of the CDR3 is 13 residues. CDR1 is MNHEY and CDR2 is SVGAGI in the germline V gene. The CDR3 nucleotides read TGTGCCAGCAGTTACTCCGGGGGGCTCGAGCAGTACTTC. Translated: CASSYSGGLEQYF.

The chain recombines TRBV11-2 with TRBJ2-6, with D possibly being TRBD1 (5 bases). V gave up 2 bases and J gave up 1 base, with 18 bases separating them. The CDR3 is 19 residues long. The germline CDR1 and CDR2 sequences are SGHAT and FQNNGV. The DNA of the CDR3 is TGTGCCAGCAGCTTAAGACCCTTGACAGTCCATTCTGGGGCCAACGTCCTGACTTTC. Translated: CASSLRPLTVHSGANVLTF.

This clonotype is deemed large. The CDR3 DNA reads TGTGCCAGCAGGGTACGGGACAGGAGCTCATCGGAAGCTTTCTTT. It yields the protein CASRVRDRSSSEAFF. The gene calls are TRBV11-2 and TRBJ1-1; 8 bases map to TRBD1. This CDR3 is 15 amino acids long. The trim removed 6 bases at V and 8 bases at J, leaving 14 bases unmatched. Looked up from germline, CDR1 is SGHAT and CDR2 is FQNNGV.

The V gene is TRBV5-4, the J gene TRBJ2-2; D perhaps matches TRBD2 (5 bases). The V gene lost 0 bases and the J gene lost 7 bases, with 7 bases spanning the gap. The CDR3 has 13 residues. From germline, CDR1 is SGHNT and CDR2 YYREEE (reference sequence). CDR3 loop: CASSLAGNGELFF. CDR3 sequence (DNA): TGTGCCAGCAGCTTGGCCGGGAACGGGGAGCTGTTTTTT.

The table lists this clonotype with many counts. J is TRBJ1-5 and V is TRBV6-1, with D hard to call. The CDR3 is 12 amino acids. CDR1 is MNHNS, CDR2 SASEGT, per germline. V lost 4 bases and J lost 9, with 10 bases in between. CDR3 region: CASSGVGSPQHF. DNA for the CDR3: TGTGCCAGCAGTGGCGTGGGATCGCCCCAGCATTTT.

The table lists this clonotype with many counts. The J gene is TRBJ1-1, the V gene TRBV11-2; TRBD1 aligns across 8 bases. From germline, CDR1 is SGHAT and CDR2 FQNNGV. The J segment lost 4 bases and the V segment lost 5 bases, leaving 6 bases of the junction unmatched. The CDR3 runs to 14 residues. The CDR3 loop is CASSPLTGGTEAFF. The CDR3, as DNA: TGTGCCAGCAGCCCACTAACAGGGGGCACTGAAGCTTTCTTT.

This rearrangement joins TRBV7-2 to TRBJ2-3; a possible D gene is TRBD2 (5 bases). The length of the CDR3 is 14 residues. Trimming removed 4 bases from V and 7 bases from J, with 15 bases in between. In germline, CDR1 is SGHTA, CDR2 FQGNSA. CDR3 DNA: TGTGCCAGCAGCTCGGTCGGGAACGTGAATACGCAGTATTTT. Its translation: CASSSVGNVNTQYF.

This clonotype ranks as medium-sized. A much larger clonotype is one base distant, so this may be a read error. The CDR3 loop reads CASSTGSSYNEQYF. The CDR3 bases are TGTGCCAGCTCGACAGGGAGCTCCTACAATGAGCAGTACTTC. This chain links TRBV6-1 with TRBJ2-1, with TRBD1 matching 7 bases. The DNA end is more similar to TRBJ2-7, so the J call may be wrong. Germline V gene lookup returns CDR1 MNHNS and CDR2 SASEGT. CDR3 length: 14 residues.

The V call is TRBV7-9, the J call TRBJ2-6; D is unresolved. This CDR3 has 16 residues. Germline assignment: CDR1 SEHNR and CDR2 FQNEAQ (reference sequence). V was shortened by 4 bases and J by 0 bases, with 10 bases between the two germline ends. The CDR3 sequence is CASSSRASSGANVLTF. CDR3 nucleotide sequence: TGTGCCAGCAGCTCTCGGGCTTCCTCTGGGGCCAACGTCCTGACTTTC.

This clonotype was seen only once. The conserved final phenylalanine or tryptophan is absent from the CDR3, which likely points to a read error. Because the CDR3's place on the DNA is in doubt, the DNA is left out and the CDR3 is given as listed by TCRdb. The gene calls are TRBV6-2 or TRBV6-3 and TRBJ2-1. The germline gives CDR1 MNHEY, CDR2 SVGEGT. The CDR3 comprises 15 residues, both ends counted. The CDR3 here is CASIGYSYYGYTFGS.

This clonotype was seen at least ten times. This chain links TRBV7-6 with TRBJ2-5; 9 nucleotides match TRBD1. This CDR3 is 13 amino acids long. Germline assignment: CDR1 SGHVS and CDR2 FNYEAQ. Unmatched junction bases numbered 2, after V lost 5 bases and J lost 4 bases. The CDR3: CASSMDRGETQYF. The CDR3 coding sequence is TGTGCCAGCAGCATGGACAGGGGAGAGACCCAGTACTTC.

This clonotype turned up a few times. This sequence joins TRBV5-5 and TRBJ2-1; 10 positions match TRBD1. The CDR3 consists of 16 residues. Germline V gene sequence: CDR1 SGHKS, CDR2 YYEKEE (reference sequence). V gave up 0 bases and J gave up 4 bases; unmatched junction bases: 4. The CDR3 loop is CASSLGSGQGYNEQFF. CDR3 coding DNA: TGTGCCAGCAGCTTGGGGTCGGGACAGGGGTACAATGAGCAGTTCTTC. The full variable domain, in which reference TRBV5-5 and TRBJ2-1 provide the parts outside the CDR3, is DAGVTQSPTHLIKTRGQQVTLRCSPISGHKSVSWYQQVLGQGPQFIFQYYEKEERGRGNFPDRFSARQFPNYSSELNVNALLLGDSALYLCASSLGSGQGYNEQFFGPGTRLTVL.